This paragraph reports one TCR beta chain. The sample originates from a study of early stage breast cancer tumors. Germline-derived CDR1 and CDR2 are SGHKS and YYEKEE (reference sequence). After removal of 2 bases from V and 5 bases from J, the junction contained 14 bases not matched to a gene. This CDR3 has 17 amino acids. Only in-frame clones appear in the TCRdb table, and some are missing; sequencing was by immunoSEQ multiplex PCR. The sample has 60,000 to 75,000 clones; approximately 84% are singletons. Sample: blood. V and J are TRBV5-5 and TRBJ2-5, with TRBD2 matching over 8 bases. This receptor was obtained from a person aged 35-50 years with breast cancer. In nucleotides, the CDR3 is TGTGCCAGCAGCTTTCCGGGACTAGATTTTGGAGTCGAGACCCAGTACTTC. It encodes CASSFPGLDFGVETQYF.